This T cell receptor beta chain was recorded in a study of technical replicates of blood from a handful of donors. Some clones are missing from TCRdb's copy, which holds only in-frame ones; the method was immunoSEQ multiplex PCR. The table has 60,000 to 65,000 clones, more than 75% seen once; the top ten hold about 5%. Germline values: CDR1 SGHTA, CDR2 FQGTGA. Losses at the gene ends were 1 base for V and 4 bases for J; bases not matched to a gene: 9. This CDR3 is built from 16 residues. The rearrangement links TRBV7-3 to TRBJ2-7; 8 bases are a match to TRBD2. The sequencing sample was made of PBMCs. This TCR was sampled from a human donor in good health. Some clones in this sample may be carry-over from other donors' samples. The CDR3 spells CASSLRPGGPLYEQYF. The CDR3 bases are TGTGCCAGCAGCTTAAGGCCGGGAGGGCCTCTGTACGAGCAGTACTTC.